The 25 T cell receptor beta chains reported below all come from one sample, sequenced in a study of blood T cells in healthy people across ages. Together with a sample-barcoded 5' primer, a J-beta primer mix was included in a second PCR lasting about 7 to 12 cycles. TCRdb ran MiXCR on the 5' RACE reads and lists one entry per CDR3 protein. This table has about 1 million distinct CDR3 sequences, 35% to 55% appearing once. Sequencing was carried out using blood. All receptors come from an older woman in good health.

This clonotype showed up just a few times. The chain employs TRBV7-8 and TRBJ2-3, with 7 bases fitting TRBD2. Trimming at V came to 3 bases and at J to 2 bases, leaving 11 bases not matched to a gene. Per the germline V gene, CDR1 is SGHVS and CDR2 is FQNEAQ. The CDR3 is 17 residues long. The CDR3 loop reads CASSFITSSGPTDTQYF. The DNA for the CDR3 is TGTGCCAGCAGCTTCATTACGTCTAGCGGACCCACAGATACGCAGTATTTT. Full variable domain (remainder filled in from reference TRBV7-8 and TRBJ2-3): GAGVSQSPRYKVAKRGQDVALRCDPISGHVSLFWYQQALGQGPEFLTYFQNEAQLDKSGLPSDRFFAERPEGSVSTLKIQRTQQEDSAVYLCASSFITSSGPTDTQYFGPGTRLTVL.

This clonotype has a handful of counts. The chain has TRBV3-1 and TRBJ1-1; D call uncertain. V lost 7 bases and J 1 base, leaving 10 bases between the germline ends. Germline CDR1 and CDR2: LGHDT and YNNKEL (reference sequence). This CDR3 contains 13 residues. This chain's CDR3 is CASTQLRNTEAFF. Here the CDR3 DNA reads TGTGCCAGCACCCAGTTAAGGAACACTGAAGCTTTCTTT.

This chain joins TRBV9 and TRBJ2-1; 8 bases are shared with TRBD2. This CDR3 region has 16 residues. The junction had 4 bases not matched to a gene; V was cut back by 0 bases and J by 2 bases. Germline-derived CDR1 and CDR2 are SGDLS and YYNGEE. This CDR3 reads CASSVVTGGPYNEQFF. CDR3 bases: TGTGCCAGCAGCGTAGTGACGGGAGGGCCCTACAATGAGCAGTTCTTC.

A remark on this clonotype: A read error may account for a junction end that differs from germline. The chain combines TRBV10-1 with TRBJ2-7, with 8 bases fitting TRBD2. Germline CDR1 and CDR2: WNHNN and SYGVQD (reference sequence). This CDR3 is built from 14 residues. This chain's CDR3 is CASGGTRDSYEQDF. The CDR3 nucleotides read TGCGCCAGCGGGGGGACTAGAGACTCCTACGAGCAGGACTTC.

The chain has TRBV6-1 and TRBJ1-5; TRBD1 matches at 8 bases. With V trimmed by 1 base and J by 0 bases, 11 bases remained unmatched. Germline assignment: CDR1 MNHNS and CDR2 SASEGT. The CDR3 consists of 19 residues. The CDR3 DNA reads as TGTGCCAGCAGTGAAGAGCGCAGGGGGCCCGAATATAGCAATCAGCCCCAGCATTTT. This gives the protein CASSEERRGPEYSNQPQHF.

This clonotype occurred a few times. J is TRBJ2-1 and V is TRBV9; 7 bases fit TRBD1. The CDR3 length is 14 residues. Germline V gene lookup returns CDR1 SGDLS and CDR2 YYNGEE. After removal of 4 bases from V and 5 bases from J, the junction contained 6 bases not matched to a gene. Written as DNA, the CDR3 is TGTGCCAGCAGCTCAGACAGGGATCACAATGAGCAGTTCTTC. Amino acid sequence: CASSSDRDHNEQFF.

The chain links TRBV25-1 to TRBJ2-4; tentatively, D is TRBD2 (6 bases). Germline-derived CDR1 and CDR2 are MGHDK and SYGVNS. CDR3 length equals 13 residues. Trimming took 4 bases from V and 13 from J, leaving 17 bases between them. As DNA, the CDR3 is TGTGCCAGCAGTGGTTTGCTCGGGGCGGGGCAGTACTTC. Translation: CASSGLLGAGQYF.

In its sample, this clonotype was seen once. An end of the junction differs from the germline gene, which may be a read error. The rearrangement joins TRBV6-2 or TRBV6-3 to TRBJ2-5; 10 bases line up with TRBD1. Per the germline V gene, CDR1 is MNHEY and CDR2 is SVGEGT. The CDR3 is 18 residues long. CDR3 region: CASSYPARDRGDQETQYF. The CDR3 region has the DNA TGTGCCAGTAGTTATCCCGCCCGGGACAGGGGCGATCAAGAGACCCAGTACTTC.

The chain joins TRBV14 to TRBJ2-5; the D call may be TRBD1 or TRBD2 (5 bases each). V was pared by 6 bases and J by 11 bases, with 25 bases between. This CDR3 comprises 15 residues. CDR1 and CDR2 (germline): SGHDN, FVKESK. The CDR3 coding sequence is TGTGCCAGCAGTAGGGGCGGGCTCCTTTACAATGAGCAGTACTTC. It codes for CASSRGGLLYNEQYF.

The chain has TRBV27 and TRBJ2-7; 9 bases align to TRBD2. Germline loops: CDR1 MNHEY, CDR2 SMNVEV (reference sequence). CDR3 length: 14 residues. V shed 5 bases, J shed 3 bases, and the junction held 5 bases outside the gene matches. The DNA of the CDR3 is TGTGCCAGCAGTATTAGCGGGAGACTCTACGAGCAGTACTTC. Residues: CASSISGRLYEQYF.

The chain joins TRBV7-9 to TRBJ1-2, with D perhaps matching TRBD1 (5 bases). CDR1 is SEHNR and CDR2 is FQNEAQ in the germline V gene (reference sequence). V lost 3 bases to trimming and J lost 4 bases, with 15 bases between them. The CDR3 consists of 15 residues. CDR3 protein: CASSFDGGSGYGYTF. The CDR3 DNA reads TGTGCCAGCAGCTTCGACGGGGGAAGCGGCTATGGCTACACCTTC.

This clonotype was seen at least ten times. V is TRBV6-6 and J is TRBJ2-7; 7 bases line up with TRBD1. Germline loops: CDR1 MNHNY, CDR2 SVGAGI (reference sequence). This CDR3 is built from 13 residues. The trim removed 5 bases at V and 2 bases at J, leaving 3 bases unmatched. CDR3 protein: CASSADRTYEQYF. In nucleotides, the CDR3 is TGTGCCAGCAGTGCGGACAGGACCTACGAGCAGTACTTC.

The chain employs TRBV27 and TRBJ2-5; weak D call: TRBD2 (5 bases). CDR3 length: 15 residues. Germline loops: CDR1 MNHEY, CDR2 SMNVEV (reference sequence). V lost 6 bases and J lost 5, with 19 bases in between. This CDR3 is CASSPNHRGSETQYF. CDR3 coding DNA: TGTGCCAGCAGCCCCAACCATCGGGGATCCGAGACCCAGTACTTC.

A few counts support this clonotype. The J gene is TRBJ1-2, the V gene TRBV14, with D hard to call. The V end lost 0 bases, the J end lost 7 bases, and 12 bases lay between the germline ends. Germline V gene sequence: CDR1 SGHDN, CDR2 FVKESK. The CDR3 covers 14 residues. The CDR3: CASSQDIRLGGYTF. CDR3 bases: TGTGCCAGCAGCCAAGATATACGGTTGGGTGGCTACACCTTC.

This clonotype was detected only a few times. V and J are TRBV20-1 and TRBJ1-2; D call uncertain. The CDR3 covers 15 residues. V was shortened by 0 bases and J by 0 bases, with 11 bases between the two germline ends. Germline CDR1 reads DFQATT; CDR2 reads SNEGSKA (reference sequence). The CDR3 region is CSARDGGKSNYGYTF. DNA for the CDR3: TGCAGTGCTAGAGATGGCGGAAAATCTAACTATGGCTACACCTTC.

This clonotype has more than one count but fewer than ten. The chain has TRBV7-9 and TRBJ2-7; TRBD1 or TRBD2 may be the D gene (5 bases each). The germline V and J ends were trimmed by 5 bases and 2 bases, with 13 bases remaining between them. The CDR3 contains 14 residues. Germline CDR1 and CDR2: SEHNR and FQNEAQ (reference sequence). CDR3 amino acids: CASSLSGRPYEQYF. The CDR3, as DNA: TGTGCCAGCAGCCTATCAGGGAGACCCTACGAGCAGTACTTC.

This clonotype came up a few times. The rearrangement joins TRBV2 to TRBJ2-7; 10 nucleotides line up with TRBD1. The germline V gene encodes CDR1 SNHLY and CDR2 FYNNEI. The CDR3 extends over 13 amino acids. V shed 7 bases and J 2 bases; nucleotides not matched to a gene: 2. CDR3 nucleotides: TGTGCCAGCACAGGGACAGGGGCCTACGAGCAGTACTTC. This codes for CASTGTGAYEQYF.

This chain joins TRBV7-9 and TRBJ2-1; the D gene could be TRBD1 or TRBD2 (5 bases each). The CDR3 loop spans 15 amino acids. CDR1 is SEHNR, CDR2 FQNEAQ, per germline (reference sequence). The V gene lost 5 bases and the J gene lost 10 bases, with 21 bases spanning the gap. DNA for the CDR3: TGTGCCAGCAGCGTACCTCTAGCAAGGGGCCACGAGCAGTTCTTC. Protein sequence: CASSVPLARGHEQFF.

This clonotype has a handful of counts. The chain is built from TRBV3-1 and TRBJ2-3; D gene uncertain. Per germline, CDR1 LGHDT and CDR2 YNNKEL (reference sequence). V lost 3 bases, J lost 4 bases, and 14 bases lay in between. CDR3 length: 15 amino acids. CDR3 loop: CASSHPGGPSDTQYF. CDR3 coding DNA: TGTGCCAGCAGCCACCCCGGCGGTCCTTCAGATACGCAGTATTTT.

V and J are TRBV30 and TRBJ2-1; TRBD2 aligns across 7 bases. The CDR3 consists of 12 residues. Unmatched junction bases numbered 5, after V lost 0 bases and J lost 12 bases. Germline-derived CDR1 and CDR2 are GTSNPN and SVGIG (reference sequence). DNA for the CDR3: TGTGCCTGGAGTGTTAGGGGAGGGAGGCAGTTCTTC. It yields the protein CAWSVRGGRQFF.

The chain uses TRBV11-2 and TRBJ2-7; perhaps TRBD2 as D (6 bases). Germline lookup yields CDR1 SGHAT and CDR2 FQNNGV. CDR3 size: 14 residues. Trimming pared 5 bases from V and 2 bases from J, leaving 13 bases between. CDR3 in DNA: TGTGCCAGCAGCCCCGGGGGAAAGACCTACGAGCAGTACTTC. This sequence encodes CASSPGGKTYEQYF.

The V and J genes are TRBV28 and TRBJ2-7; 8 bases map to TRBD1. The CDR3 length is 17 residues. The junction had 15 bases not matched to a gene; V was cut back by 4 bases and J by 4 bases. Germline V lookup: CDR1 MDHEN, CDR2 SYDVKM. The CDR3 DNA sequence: TGTGCCAGCAGTTCCTACACCGACAGGGGCGGGACGTACGAGCAGTACTTC. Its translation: CASSSYTDRGGTYEQYF.

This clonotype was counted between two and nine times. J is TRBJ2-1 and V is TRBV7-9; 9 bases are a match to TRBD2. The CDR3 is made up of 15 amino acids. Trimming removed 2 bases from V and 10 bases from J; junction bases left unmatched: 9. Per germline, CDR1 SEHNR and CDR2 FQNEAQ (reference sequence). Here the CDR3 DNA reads TGTGCCAGCAGCTTACCCATAGCGGGAGCCGGCGAGCAGTTCTTC. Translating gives CASSLPIAGAGEQFF.

The DNA of the CDR3 is TGTGCCAGCAGCCAGAGGACTAGCGGGTCCGAGACCCAGTACTTC. This encodes CASSQRTSGSETQYF. This rearrangement joins TRBV3-1 to TRBJ2-5, with 11 bases fitting TRBD2. V lost 3 bases to trimming and J lost 5 bases; unmatched junction nucleotides: 5. CDR3 size: 15 residues. The germline V gene encodes CDR1 LGHDT and CDR2 YNNKEL (reference sequence).

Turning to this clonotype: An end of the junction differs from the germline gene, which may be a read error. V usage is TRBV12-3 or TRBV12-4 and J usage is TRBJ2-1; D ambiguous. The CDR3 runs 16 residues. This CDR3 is CVSSLPSKSSYNEQFF. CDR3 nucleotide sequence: TGTGTCAGCAGTTTACCCTCGAAGAGCTCCTACAATGAGCAGTTCTTC.